The rows below give T cell receptor beta chains drawn from one sample of a study of blood T cell repertoires in COVID-19. Some clones are missing from TCRdb's copy, which holds only in-frame ones; the method was immunoSEQ multiplex PCR. The table has some 80,000 clones, 85% to 90% seen once. Sequencing used peripheral blood. All receptors derive from a human donor in a cohort sampled during active COVID-19. Each CDR3 is given with its conserved first and last residue. D genes are given only for firm matches. Size tells how often a clone was seen (once, few, many) or the class of an expanded clone, and some rows leave it out.

CDR3 DNA	CDR3 protein	D gene	clone size	V gene	J gene
TGTGCCAGCTCACTACAGGGAGCGAACACCGGGGAGCTGTTTTTT	CASSLQGANTGELFF	NA	NA	TRBV18	TRBJ2-2
TGTGCCAGCAGCCCCCAAGCGGGGGGTTCCTACAATGAGCAGTTCTTC	CASSPQAGGSYNEQFF	TRBD2	NA	TRBV9	TRBJ2-1
TGTGCCAGCACCGAGAACTACGAGCAGTACTTC	CASTENYEQYF	NA	NA	TRBV2	TRBJ2-7
TGTGCCAGCAGTGTAAGAGAAACAGATACGCAGTATTTT	CASSVRETDTQYF	NA	NA	TRBV6-4	TRBJ2-3
TGTGCCAGCGCCAGGGACTCTGGGGCCAACGTCCTGACTTTC	CASARDSGANVLTF	NA	NA	TRBV3-1/TRBV3-2	TRBJ2-6
TGTGCCAGCAGCTTGCAGGATGGCTACACCTTC	CASSLQDGYTF	NA	NA	TRBV6-5	TRBJ1-2
TGTGCCAGCGATATCTCTGAGGGAGGGCTTTACAATGAGCAGTTCTTC	CASDISEGGLYNEQFF	TRBD2	NA	TRBV25-1	TRBJ2-1
TGTGCCAGCAGTGAACTTATCAACTATAGCAATCAGCCCCAGCATTTT	CASSELINYSNQPQHF	NA	NA	TRBV2	TRBJ1-5
TGCGCCAGCAGCCAAGTAATTACGGGAGAGACCCAGTACTTC	CASSQVITGETQYF	NA	once	TRBV4-3	TRBJ2-5
TGCGCCAGCAGCTTGGTGGCACTAGCGGGAGGGGGTGAGCAGTTCTTC	CASSLVALAGGGEQFF	TRBD2	NA	TRBV5-1	TRBJ2-1
TGTGCCAGCTCACCATATCAGGGTGGAACCTACGAGCAGTACTTC	CASSPYQGGTYEQYF	NA	NA	TRBV18	TRBJ2-7